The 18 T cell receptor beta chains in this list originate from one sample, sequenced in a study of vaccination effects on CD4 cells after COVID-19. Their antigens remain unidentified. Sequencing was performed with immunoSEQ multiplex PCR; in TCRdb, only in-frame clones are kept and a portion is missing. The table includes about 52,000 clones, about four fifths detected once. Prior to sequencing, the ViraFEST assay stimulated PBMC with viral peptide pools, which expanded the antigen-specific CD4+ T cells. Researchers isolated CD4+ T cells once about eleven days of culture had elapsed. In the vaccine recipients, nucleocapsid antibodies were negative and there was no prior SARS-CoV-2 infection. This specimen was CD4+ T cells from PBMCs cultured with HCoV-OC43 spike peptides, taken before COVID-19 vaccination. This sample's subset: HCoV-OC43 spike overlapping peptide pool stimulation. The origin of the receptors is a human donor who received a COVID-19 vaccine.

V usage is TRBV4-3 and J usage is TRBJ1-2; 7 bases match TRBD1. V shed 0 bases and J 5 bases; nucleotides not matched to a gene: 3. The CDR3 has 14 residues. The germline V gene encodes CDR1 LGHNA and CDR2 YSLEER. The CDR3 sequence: CASSQDRGQYGYTF. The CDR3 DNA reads TGCGCCAGCAGCCAAGACCGGGGACAGTATGGCTACACCTTC.

The DNA for the CDR3 is TGTGCCAGCAGCGCGACACTTTATGGCTACACCTTC. It codes for CASSATLYGYTF. This chain joins TRBV7-2 and TRBJ1-2, with D unclear. Germline values: CDR1 SGHTA, CDR2 FQGNSA. The CDR3 covers 12 residues. Trimming took 5 bases from V and 5 from J, leaving 9 bases between them. The full variable domain, in which reference TRBV7-2 and TRBJ1-2 provide the parts outside the CDR3, is GAGVSQSPSNKVTEKGKDVELRCDPISGHTALYWYRQSLGQGLEFLIYFQGNSAPDKSGLPSDRFSAERTGGSVSTLTIQRTQQEDSAVYLCASSATLYGYTFGSGTRLTVV.

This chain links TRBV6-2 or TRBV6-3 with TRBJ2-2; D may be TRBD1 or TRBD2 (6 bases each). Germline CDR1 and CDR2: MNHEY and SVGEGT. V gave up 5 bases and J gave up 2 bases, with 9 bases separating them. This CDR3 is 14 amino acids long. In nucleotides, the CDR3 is TGTGCCAGCAGTCACGGGGGCAACACCGGGGAGCTGTTTTTT. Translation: CASSHGGNTGELFF.

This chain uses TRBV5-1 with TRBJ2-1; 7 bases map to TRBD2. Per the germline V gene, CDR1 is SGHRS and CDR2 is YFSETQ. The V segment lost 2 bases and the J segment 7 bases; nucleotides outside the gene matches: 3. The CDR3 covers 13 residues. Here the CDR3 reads CASSFPGGNEQFF. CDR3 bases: TGCGCCAGCAGCTTCCCCGGGGGGAATGAGCAGTTCTTC.

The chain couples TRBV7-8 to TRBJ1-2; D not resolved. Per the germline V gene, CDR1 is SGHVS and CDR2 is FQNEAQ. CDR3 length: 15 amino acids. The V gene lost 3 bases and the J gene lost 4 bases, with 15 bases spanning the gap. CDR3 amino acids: CASSLRREDVYGYTF. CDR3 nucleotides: TGTGCCAGCAGCTTGCGTCGGGAAGACGTCTATGGCTACACCTTC. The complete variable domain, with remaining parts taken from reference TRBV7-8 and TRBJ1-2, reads GAGVSQSPRYKVAKRGQDVALRCDPISGHVSLFWYQQALGQGPEFLTYFQNEAQLDKSGLPSDRFFAERPEGSVSTLKIQRTQQEDSAVYLCASSLRREDVYGYTFGSGTRLTVV.

The DNA for the CDR3 is TGTGCCAGCTCACCTGACGAGAGCTCCTACGAGCAGTACGTC. It is translated as CASSPDESSYEQYV. V usage is TRBV18 and J usage is TRBJ2-7; D not resolved. The germline gives CDR1 KGHSH, CDR2 LQKENI. The CDR3 extends over 14 amino acids. V lost 3 bases and J 0 bases, leaving 9 bases between the germline ends.

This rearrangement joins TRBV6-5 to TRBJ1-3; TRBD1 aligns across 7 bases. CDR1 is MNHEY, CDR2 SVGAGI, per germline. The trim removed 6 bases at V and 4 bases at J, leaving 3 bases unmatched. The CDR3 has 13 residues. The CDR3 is CASRAQGGNTIYF. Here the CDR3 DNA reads TGTGCCAGCAGAGCACAGGGGGGAAACACCATATATTTT.

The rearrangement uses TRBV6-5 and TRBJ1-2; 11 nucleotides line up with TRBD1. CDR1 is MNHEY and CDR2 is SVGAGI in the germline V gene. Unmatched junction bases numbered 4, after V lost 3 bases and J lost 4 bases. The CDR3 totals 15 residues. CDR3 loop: CASSYSGTGGYGYTF. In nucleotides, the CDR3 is TGTGCCAGCAGTTATTCCGGGACAGGGGGCTATGGCTACACCTTC.

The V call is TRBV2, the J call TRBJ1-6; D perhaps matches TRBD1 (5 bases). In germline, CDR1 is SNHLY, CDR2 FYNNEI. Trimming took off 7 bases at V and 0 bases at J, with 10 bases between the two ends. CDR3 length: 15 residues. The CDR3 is CASMTESSYNSPLHF. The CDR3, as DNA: TGTGCCAGCATGACAGAAAGCTCCTATAATTCACCCCTCCACTTT.

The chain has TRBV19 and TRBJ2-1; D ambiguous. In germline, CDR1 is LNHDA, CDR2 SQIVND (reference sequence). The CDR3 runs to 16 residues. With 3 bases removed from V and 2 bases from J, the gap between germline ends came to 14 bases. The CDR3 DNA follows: TGTGCCAGTAGTATTATCCCCGGGCTAGCCTACAATGAGCAGTTCTTC. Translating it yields CASSIIPGLAYNEQFF. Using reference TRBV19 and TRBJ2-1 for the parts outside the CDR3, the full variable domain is DGGITQSPKYLFRKEGQNVTLSCEQNLNHDAMYWYRQDPGQGLRLIYYSQIVNDFQKGDIAEGYSVSREKKESFPLTVTSAQKNPTAFYLCASSIIPGLAYNEQFFGPGTRLTVL.

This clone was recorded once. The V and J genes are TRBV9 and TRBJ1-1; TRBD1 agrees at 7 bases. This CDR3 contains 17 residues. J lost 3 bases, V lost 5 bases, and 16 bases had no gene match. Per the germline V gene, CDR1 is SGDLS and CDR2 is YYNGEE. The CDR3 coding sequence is TGTGCCAGCAGGGATAACCGGGACAGCGTTACCGACACTGAAGCTTTCTTT. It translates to CASRDNRDSVTDTEAFF.

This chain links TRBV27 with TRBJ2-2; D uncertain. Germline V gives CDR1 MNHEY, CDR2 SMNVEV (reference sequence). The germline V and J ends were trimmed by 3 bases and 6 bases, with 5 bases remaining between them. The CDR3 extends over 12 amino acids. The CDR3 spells CASSFPAGELFF. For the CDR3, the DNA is TGTGCCAGCAGTTTCCCCGCCGGGGAGCTGTTTTTT.

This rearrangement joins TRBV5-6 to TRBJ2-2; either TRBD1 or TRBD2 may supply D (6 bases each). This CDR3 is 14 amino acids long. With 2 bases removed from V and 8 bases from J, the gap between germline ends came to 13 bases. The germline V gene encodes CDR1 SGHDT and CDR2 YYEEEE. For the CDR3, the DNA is TGTGCCAGCAGCTTTCGGTCGGGGGCTGGGGAGCTGTTTTTT. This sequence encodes CASSFRSGAGELFF. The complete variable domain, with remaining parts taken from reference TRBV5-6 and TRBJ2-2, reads DAGVTQSPTHLIKTRGQQVTLRCSPKSGHDTVSWYQQALGQGPQFIFQYYEEEERQRGNFPDRFSGHQFPNYSSELNVNALLLGDSALYLCASSFRSGAGELFFGEGSRLTVL.

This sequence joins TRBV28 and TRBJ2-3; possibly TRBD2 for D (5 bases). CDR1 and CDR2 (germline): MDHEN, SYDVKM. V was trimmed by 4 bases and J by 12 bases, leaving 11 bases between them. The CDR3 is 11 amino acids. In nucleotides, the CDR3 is TGTGCCAGCAGTTCGACTACTATCCAGTATTTT. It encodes CASSSTTIQYF.

The CDR3 sequence: CASSLPTGSDNEQFF. The CDR3 DNA reads TGTGCCAGCAGCCTCCCGACAGGGTCAGACAATGAGCAGTTCTTC. This sequence joins TRBV4-2 and TRBJ2-1; 7 bases align to TRBD1. Per germline, CDR1 LGHNA and CDR2 YNFKEQ. This CDR3 is built from 15 residues. Germline trimming cut 4 bases from V and 5 bases from J; bases unmatched to any gene: 8.

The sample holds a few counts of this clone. As DNA, the CDR3 is TGCGCCAGCAGTGAGTCGGTGTTAGGGGCGAACACTGAAGCTTTCTTT. Amino acids: CASSESVLGANTEAFF. The rearrangement links TRBV10-1 to TRBJ1-1; tentatively, D is TRBD1 (5 bases). The V and J ends lost 0 bases and 1 base respectively, with 12 bases between them. The CDR3 spans 16 residues. CDR1 and CDR2 from the germline V gene are WNHNN and SYGVQD (reference sequence).

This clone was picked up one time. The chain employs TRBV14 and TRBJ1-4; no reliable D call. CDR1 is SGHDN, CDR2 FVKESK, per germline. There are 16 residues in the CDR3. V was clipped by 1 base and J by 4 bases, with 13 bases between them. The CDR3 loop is CASSQGVGVRNEKLFF. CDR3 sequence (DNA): TGTGCCAGCAGCCAAGGCGTCGGGGTCCGTAATGAAAAACTGTTTTTT.

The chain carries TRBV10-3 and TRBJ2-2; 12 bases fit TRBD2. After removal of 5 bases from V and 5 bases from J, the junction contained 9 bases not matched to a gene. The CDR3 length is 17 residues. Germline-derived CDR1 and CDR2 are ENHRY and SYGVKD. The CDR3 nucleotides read TGTGCCATCAGTTTTCTAGCGGGGGGGGCCGGTACCGGGGAGCTGTTTTTT. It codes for CAISFLAGGAGTGELFF.